A single T cell receptor (beta chain) is shown here with its context. Its antigen is unidentified. The sample belongs to a study of CD8+ T cells in alopecia areata. Study-wide background: Twice daily, treated patients received 5 to 10 mg of oral tofacitinib.

CDR3 length equals 13 residues. CDR1 is SGHDN and CDR2 is FVKESK in the germline V gene. Deletions cut 2 bases from V and 7 bases from J, with 11 bases between. RNA was isolated and reverse transcribed to cDNA, the sequencing template. Produced via immunoSEQ multiplex PCR; TCRdb's table is partial and in-frame only. The profile shows around 140,000 clones, more than 40% of them singletons. Overall study findings and caveats: Normal scalp had lower clonality than lesional scalp, with alopecia totalis/universalis lesions showing this most strongly.

The V gene is TRBV14, the J gene TRBJ2-5; no firm D call. The source of this sequence is a human donor with alopecia areata. Sample: CD8+ T cells sorted from blood, taken at week 0. The CDR3 bases are TGTGCCAGCAGCCAATATTGGCTGGCGACCCAGTACTTC. This translates into CASSQYWLATQYF.